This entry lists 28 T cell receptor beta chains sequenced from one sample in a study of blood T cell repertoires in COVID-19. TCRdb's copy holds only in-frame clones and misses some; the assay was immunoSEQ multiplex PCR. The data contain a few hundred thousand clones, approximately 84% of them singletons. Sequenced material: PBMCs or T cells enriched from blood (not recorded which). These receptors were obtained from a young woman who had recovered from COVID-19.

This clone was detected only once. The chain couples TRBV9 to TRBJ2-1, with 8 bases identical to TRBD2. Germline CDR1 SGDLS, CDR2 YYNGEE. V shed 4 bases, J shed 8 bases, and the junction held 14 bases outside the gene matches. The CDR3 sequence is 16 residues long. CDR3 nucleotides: TGTGCCAGCAGCCCCGGGGGGGAGTATCAGCTCTATGAGCAGTTCTTC. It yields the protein CASSPGGEYQLYEQFF.

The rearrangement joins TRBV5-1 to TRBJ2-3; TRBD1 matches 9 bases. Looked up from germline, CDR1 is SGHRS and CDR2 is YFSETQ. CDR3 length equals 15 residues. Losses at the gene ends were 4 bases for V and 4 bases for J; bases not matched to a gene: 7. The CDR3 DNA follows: TGCGCCAGCAGCGTGGGACAGGGCGGGCCAGATACGCAGTATTTT. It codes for CASSVGQGGPDTQYF. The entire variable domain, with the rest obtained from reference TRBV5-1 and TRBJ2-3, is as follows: KAGVTQTPRYLIKTRGQQVTLSCSPISGHRSVSWYQQTPGQGLQFLFEYFSETQRNKGNFPGRFSGRQFSNSRSEMNVSTLELGDSALYLCASSVGQGGPDTQYFGPGTRLTVL.

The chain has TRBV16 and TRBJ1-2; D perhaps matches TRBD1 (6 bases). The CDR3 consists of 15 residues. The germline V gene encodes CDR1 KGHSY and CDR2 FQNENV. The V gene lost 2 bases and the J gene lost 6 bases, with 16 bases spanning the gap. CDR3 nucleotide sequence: TGTGCCAGCAGCCAAATGGGGGCTGGGCAGGATGGCTACACCTTC. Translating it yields CASSQMGAGQDGYTF.

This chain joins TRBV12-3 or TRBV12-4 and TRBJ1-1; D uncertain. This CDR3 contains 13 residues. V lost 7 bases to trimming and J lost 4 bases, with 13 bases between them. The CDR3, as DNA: TGTGCCAGCACCTTGAGGGAGAGCACTGAAGCTTTCTTT. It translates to CASTLRESTEAFF.

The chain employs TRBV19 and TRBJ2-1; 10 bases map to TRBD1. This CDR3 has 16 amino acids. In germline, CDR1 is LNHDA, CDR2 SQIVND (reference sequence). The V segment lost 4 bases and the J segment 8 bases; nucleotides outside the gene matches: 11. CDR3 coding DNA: TGTGCCAGTAGTACCCCCGGGACAGGGGTTTCATATGAGCAGTTCTTC. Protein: CASSTPGTGVSYEQFF.

CDR3 sequence reads: CASSQVTGGNTEAFF. The CDR3 coding sequence is TGCGCCAGCAGCCAAGTAACAGGGGGAAACACTGAAGCTTTCTTT. This rearrangement joins TRBV4-1 to TRBJ1-1, with 8 nucleotides matching TRBD1. CDR1 is MGHRA and CDR2 is YSYEKL in the germline V gene. This CDR3 is built from 15 residues. V lost 1 base, J lost 2 bases, and 3 bases stayed unmatched.

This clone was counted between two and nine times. CDR3 in amino acids: CASSLGRGNDQPQHF. The CDR3 nucleotides are TGTGCCAGCAGTTTAGGCAGGGGAAATGATCAGCCCCAGCATTTT. The chain couples TRBV28 to TRBJ1-5; maybe TRBD1 (6 bases). Looked up from germline, CDR1 is MDHEN and CDR2 is SYDVKM. The V gene lost 2 bases and the J gene lost 5 bases, with 13 bases spanning the gap. The CDR3 spans 15 residues. The entire variable domain, with the rest obtained from reference TRBV28 and TRBJ1-5, is as follows: DVKVTQSSRYLVKRTGEKVFLECVQDMDHENMFWYRQDPGLGLRLIYFSYDVKMKEKGDIPEGYSVSREKKERFSLILESASTNQTSMYLCASSLGRGNDQPQHFGDGTRLSIL.

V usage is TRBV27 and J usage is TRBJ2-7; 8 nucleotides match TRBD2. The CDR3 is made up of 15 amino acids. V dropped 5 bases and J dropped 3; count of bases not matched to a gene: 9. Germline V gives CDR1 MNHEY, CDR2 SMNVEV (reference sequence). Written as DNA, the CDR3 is TGTGCCAGCAGTCCCCTCGGGACTAGATACTACGAGCAGTACTTC. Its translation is CASSPLGTRYYEQYF.

The chain's CDR3 is CASSLGTGFRTQYF. Here the CDR3 DNA reads TGTGCCAGCAGCTTGGGAACAGGGTTCCGGACCCAGTACTTC. The chain recombines TRBV5-6 with TRBJ2-5; a weak D match, TRBD1 (6 bases). This CDR3 is built from 14 residues. V lost 0 bases and J 7 bases, leaving 13 bases between the germline ends. Germline-derived CDR1 and CDR2 are SGHDT and YYEEEE.

The CDR3 here is CATFTQGANTEAFF. CDR3 nucleotides: TGTGCCACCTTTACCCAGGGGGCGAACACTGAAGCTTTCTTT. This chain links TRBV24-1 with TRBJ1-1; TRBD1 aligns across 8 bases. V was pared by 9 bases and J by 1 base, with 6 bases of the junction left unmatched. Germline CDR1 reads KGHDR; CDR2 reads SFDVKD. This CDR3 is 14 amino acids long.

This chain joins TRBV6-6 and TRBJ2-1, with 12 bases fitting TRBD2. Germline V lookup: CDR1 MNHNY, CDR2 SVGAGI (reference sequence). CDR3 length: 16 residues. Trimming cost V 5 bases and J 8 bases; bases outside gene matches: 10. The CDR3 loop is CASSRLAGALIDEQFF. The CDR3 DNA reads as TGTGCCAGCAGTAGACTAGCGGGGGCCCTTATCGATGAGCAGTTCTTC.

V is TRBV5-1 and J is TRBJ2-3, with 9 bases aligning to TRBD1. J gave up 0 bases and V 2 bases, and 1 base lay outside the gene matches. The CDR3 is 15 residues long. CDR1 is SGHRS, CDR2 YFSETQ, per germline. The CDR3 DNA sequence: TGCGCCAGCAGCTTCGGGACAGGGAGCACAGATACGCAGTATTTT. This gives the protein CASSFGTGSTDTQYF.

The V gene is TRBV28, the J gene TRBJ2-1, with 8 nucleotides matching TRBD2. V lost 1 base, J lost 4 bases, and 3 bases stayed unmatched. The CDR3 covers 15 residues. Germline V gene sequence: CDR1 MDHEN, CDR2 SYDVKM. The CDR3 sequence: CASSLLAGFYNEQFF. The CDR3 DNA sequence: TGTGCCAGCAGTTTATTAGCGGGGTTTTACAATGAGCAGTTCTTC.

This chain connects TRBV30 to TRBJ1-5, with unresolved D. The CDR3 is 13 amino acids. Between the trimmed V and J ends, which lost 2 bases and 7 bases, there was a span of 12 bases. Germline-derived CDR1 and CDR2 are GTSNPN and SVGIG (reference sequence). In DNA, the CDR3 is TGTGCCTGGAGTTTCGGGGAGGGACAGCCCCAGCATTTT. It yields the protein CAWSFGEGQPQHF. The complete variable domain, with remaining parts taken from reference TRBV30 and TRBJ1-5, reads SQTIHQWPATLVQPVGSPLSLECTVEGTSNPNLYWYRQAAGRGLQLLFYSVGIGQISSEVPQNLSASRPQDRQFILSSKKLLLSDSGFYLCAWSFGEGQPQHFGDGTRLSIL.

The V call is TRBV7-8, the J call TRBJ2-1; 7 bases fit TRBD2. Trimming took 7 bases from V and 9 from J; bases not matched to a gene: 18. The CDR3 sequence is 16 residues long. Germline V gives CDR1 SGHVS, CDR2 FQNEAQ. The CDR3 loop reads CASMPRRGGTITEQFF. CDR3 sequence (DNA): TGTGCCAGCATGCCTCGGAGGGGAGGGACCATTACTGAGCAGTTCTTC.

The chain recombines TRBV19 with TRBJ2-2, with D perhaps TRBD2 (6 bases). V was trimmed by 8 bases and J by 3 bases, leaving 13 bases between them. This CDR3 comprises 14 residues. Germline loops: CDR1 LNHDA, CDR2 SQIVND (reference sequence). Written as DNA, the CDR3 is TGTGCCAGTGCGGACCGGAGGGACACCGGGGAGCTGTTTTTT. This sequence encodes CASADRRDTGELFF.

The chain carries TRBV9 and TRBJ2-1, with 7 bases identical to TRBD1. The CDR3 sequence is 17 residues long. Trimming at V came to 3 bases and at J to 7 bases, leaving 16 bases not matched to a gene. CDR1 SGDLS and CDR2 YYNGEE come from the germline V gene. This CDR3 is CASSGTLRGQIVNEQFF. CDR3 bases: TGTGCCAGCAGCGGGACTCTACGGGGACAGATAGTAAATGAGCAGTTCTTC.

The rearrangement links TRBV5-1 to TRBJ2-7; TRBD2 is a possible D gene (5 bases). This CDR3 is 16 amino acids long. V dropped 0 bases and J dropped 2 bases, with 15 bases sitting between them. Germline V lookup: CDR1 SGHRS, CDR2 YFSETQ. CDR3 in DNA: TGCGCCAGCAGCTTGGATTCGGCGGGTGGTCCCTACGAGCAGTACTTC. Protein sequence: CASSLDSAGGPYEQYF.

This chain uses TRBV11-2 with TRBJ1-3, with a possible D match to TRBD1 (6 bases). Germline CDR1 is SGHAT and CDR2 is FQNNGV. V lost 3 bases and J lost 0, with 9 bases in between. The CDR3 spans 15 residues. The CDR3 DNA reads TGTGCCAGCAGCTTCGACAGGAGCTCTGGAAACACCATATATTTT. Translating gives CASSFDRSSGNTIYF.

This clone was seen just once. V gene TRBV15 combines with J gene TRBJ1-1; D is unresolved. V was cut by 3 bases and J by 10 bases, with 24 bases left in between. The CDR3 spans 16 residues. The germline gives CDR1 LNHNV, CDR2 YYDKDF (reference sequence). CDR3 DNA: TGTGCCACCAGCAGTTACCCTGTTTACGGGGTGGATGGAGCTTTCTTT. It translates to CATSSYPVYGVDGAFF.

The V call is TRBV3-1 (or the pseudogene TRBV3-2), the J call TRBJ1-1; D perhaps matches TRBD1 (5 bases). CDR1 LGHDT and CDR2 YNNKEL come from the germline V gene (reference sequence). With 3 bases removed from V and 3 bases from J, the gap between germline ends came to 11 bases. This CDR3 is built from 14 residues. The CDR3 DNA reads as TGTGCCAGCAGCCAGGGGGGGGGTGACACTGAAGCTTTCTTT. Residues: CASSQGGGDTEAFF.

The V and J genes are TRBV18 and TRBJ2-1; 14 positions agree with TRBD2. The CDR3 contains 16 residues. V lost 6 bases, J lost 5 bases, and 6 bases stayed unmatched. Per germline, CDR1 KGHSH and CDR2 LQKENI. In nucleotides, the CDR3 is TGTGCCAGCTCCCCCGGACTAGCGGGGGGTAACAATGAGCAGTTCTTC. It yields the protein CASSPGLAGGNNEQFF.

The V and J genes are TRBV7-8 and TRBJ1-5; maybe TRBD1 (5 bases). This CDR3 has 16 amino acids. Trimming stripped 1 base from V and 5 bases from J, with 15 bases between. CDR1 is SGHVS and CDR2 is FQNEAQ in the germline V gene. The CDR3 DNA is TGTGCCAGCAGCTTAGAGGGTTGGGGGGGTGATCAGCCCCAGCATTTT. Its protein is CASSLEGWGGDQPQHF.

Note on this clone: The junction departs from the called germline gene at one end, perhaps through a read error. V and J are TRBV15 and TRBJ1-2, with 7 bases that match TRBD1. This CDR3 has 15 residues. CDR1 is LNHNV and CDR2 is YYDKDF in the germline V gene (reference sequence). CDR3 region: CVTSREGAISYGYTF. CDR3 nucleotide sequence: TGTGTCACCAGCAGAGAGGGGGCTATCTCCTATGGCTACACCTTC.

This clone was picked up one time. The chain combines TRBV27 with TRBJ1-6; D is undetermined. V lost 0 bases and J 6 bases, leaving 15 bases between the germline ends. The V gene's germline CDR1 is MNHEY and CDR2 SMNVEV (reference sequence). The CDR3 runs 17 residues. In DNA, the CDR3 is TGTGCCAGCAGTTTATCGATACCAACTAATCCTAATTCACCCCTCCACTTT. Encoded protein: CASSLSIPTNPNSPLHF.

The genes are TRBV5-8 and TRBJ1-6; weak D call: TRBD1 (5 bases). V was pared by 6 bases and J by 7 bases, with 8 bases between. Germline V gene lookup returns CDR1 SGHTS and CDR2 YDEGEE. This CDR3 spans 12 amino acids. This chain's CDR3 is CASTRQNSPLHF. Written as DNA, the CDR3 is TGTGCCAGCACCCGACAGAATTCACCCCTCCACTTT.

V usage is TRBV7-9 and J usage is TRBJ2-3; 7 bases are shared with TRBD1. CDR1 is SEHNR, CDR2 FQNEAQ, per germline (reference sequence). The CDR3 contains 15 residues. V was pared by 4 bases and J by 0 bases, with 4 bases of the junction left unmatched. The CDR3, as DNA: TGTGCCAGCAGCTCACGGGACAGTAGCACAGATACGCAGTATTTT. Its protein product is CASSSRDSSTDTQYF.

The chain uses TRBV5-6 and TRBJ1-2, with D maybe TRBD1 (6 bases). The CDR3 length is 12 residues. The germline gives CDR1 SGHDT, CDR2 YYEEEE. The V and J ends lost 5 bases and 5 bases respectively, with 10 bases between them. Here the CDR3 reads CASRSGEYGYTF. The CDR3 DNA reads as TGTGCCAGCAGGTCAGGGGAATATGGCTACACCTTC. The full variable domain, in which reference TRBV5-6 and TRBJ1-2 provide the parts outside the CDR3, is DAGVTQSPTHLIKTRGQQVTLRCSPKSGHDTVSWYQQALGQGPQFIFQYYEEEERQRGNFPDRFSGHQFPNYSSELNVNALLLGDSALYLCASRSGEYGYTFGSGTRLTVV.